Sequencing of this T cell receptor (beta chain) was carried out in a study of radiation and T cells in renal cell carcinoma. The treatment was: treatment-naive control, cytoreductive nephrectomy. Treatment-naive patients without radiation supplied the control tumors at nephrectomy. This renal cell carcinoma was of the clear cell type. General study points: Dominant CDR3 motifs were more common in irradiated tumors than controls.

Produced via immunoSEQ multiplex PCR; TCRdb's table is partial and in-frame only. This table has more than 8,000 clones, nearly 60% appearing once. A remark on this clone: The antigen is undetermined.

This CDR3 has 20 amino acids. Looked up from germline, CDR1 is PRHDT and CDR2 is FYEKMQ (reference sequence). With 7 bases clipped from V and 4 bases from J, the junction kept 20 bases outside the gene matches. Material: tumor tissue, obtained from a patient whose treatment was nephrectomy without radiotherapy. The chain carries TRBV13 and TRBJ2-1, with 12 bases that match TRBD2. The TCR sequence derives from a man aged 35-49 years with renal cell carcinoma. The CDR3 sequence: CASTPQGTSGRVGLYNEQFF. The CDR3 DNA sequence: TGTGCCAGCACCCCGCAGGGGACTAGCGGGCGCGTGGGGCTATACAATGAGCAGTTCTTC.